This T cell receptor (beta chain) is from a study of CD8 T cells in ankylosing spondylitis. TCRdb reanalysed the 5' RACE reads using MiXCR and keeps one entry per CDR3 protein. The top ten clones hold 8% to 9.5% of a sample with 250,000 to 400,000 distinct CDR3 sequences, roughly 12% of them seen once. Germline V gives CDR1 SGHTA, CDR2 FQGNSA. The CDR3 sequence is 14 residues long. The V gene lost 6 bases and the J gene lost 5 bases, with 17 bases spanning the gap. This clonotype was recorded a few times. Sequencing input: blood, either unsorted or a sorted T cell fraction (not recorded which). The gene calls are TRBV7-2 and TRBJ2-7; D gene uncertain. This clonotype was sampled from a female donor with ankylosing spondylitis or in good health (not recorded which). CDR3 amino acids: CASRVGNSLNEQYF. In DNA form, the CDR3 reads TGTGCCAGCAGGGTGGGGAACAGTCTGAACGAGCAGTACTTC.